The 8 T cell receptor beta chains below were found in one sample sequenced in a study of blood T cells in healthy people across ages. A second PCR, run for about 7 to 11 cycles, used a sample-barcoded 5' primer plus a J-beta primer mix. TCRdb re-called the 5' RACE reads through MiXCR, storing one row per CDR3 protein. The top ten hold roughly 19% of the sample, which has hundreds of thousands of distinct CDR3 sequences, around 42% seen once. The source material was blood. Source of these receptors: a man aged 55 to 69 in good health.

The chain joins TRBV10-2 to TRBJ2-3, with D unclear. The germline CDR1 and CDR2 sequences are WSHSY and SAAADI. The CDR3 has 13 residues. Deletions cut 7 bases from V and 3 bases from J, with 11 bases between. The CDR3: CASMAILTDTQYF. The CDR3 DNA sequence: TGCGCCAGCATGGCAATCTTAACAGATACGCAGTATTTT.

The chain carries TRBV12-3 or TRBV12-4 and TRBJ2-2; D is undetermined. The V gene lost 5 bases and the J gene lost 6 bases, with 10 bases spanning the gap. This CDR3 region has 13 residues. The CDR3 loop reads CASSARVAGELFF. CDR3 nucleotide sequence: TGTGCCAGCAGTGCGCGAGTCGCCGGGGAGCTGTTTTTT.

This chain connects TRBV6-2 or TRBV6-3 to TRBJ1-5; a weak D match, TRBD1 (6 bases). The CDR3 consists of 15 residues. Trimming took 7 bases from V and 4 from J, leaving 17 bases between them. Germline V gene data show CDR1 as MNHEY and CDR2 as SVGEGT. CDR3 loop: CASTPTGIQNQPQHF. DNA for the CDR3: TGTGCCAGCACCCCGACAGGCATACAGAATCAGCCCCAGCATTTT.

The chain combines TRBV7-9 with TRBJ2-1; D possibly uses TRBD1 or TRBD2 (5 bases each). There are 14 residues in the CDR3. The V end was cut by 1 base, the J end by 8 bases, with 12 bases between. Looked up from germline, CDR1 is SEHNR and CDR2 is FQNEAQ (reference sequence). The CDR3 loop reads CASSLDGAQDEQFF. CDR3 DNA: TGTGCCAGCAGCTTAGACGGGGCCCAAGATGAGCAGTTCTTC.

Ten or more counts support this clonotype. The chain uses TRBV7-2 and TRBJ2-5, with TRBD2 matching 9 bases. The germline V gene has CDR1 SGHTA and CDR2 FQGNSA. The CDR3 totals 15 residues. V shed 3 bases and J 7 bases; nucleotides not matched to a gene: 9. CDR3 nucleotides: TGTGCCAGCAGCTTGGAACTAGCGGGCGGTCCGACCCAGTACTTC. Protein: CASSLELAGGPTQYF.

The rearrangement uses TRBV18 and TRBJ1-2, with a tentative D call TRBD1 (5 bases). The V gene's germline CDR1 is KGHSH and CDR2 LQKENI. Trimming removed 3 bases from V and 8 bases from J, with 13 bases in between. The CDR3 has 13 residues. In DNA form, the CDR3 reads TGTGCCAGCTCACCTTCGGGGTCAGGGGGCTACACCTTC. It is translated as CASSPSGSGGYTF.

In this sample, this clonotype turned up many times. CDR3 sequence: CARRGGSSYEQYF. The DNA of the CDR3 is TGTGCCAGGAGAGGGGGAAGCTCCTACGAGCAGTACTTC. The genes are TRBV6-2 or TRBV6-3 and TRBJ2-7; D is possibly TRBD1 (6 bases). Deletions cut 9 bases from V and 0 bases from J, with 12 bases between. CDR3 length: 13 residues. Germline CDR1 is MNHEY and CDR2 is SVGEGT.

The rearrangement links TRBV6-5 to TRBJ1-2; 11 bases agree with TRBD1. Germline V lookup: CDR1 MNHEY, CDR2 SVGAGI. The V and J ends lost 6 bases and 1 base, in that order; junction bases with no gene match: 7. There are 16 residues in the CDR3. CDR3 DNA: TGTGCCAGCAGAGGACGGACAGGGGGCCTTAACTATGGCTACACCTTC. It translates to CASRGRTGGLNYGYTF.